This T cell receptor (beta chain) was retrieved from a study of blood T cells in healthy people across ages. Notes on this clonotype: Its antigen is unidentified.

The authors ran a second PCR of roughly 7 to 11 cycles using a sample-barcoded 5' primer and a J-beta primer mix. TCRdb analysed the 5' RACE reads with MiXCR anew, one entry per CDR3 protein. The sample records around 1,600,000 distinct CDR3 sequences, roughly two fifths being singletons. Study conclusions and caveats: The fall in TCR beta diversity per million T cells was roughly linear with age. The long-lived group displayed more naive CD4+ cells, plus higher diversity, than the aged donors did.

The length of the CDR3 is 10 residues. The germline V gene encodes CDR1 LGHNT and CDR2 FRNRAP. V lost 7 bases and J 5 bases, leaving 5 bases between the germline ends. This chain uses TRBV12-5 with TRBJ1-1; no clear D. The clonotype was recovered from a woman between 18 and 29 years old in good health. Sample: blood. The DNA for the CDR3 is TGTGCTAGTGTCAAGACTGAAGCTTTCTTT. It encodes CASVKTEAFF.